The rows below give T cell receptor beta chains drawn from one sample of a study of OX40 agonist ivuxolimab in advanced cancers. Sequencing used immunoSEQ multiplex PCR; TCRdb keeps in-frame clones, though not all of them. The sample lists over 50,000 clones, around 88% occurring once. The material was CD4+ or CD8+ T cells sorted from blood, obtained in a trial of the OX40 agonist ivuxolimab. These receptors were taken from an adult with an advanced solid tumor such as melanoma, head and neck, liver or kidney cancer. The CDR3 runs from the conserved cysteine through the conserved F or W. Fields, in order: clone size, D gene, V gene, J gene, CDR3 DNA, CDR3 protein. A D gene is named only where the DNA matches it firmly. Clone size is shown for a subset of rows, as once, few, many or a class of expanded clone.

>NA|NA|TRBV7-2|TRBJ2-2
TGTGCCAGCAGCTTGGGACTTATGAACACCGGGGAGCTGTTTTTT
CASSLGLMNTGELFF
>few|TRBD1|TRBV29-1|TRBJ2-2
TGCAGCGTTGGTAGGGGGCCCGGCACCGGGGAGCTGTTTTTT
CSVGRGPGTGELFF
>NA|NA|TRBV2|TRBJ1-5
TGTGCCAGCACCAACACATGGAAGGGGCCCCAGCATTTT
CASTNTWKGPQHF
>NA|TRBD1|TRBV5-1|TRBJ1-3
TGCGCCAGCAGCTTGGGGGACAGGGGCTCTGGAAACACCATATATTTT
CASSLGDRGSGNTIYF
>once|TRBD1|TRBV6-6|TRBJ1-3
TGTGCCAGCAGAACCGGGACAGGGGTGGGAAACACCATATATTTT
CASRTGTGVGNTIYF
>NA|TRBD2|TRBV6-1|TRBJ2-7
TGTGCCAGCAGTGAACTAAGTCTAGCGGGGGGATACGAGCAGTACTTC
CASSELSLAGGYEQYF
>NA|TRBD1|TRBV7-9|TRBJ1-2
TGTGCCAGCAGCCGCGGGACAGAGATCCTTAACTATGGCTACACCTTC
CASSRGTEILNYGYTF
>NA|NA|TRBV4-2|TRBJ1-2
TGTGCCAGCAGCCAAAATCCTGGGATTCCGGACTATGGCTACACCTTC
CASSQNPGIPDYGYTF
>NA|NA|TRBV5-1|TRBJ2-2
TGCGCCAGCAGCTTGGGACACGCGAACACCGGGGAGCTGTTTTTT
CASSLGHANTGELFF
>once|NA|TRBV7-9|TRBJ2-2
TGTGCCAGCAGCCGGGGCCCCGGGGAGCTGTTTTTT
CASSRGPGELFF
>NA|NA|TRBV18|TRBJ1-3
TGTGCCAGCTCACCACCGGCTGGAAACACCATATATTTT
CASSPPAGNTIYF
>NA|NA|TRBV4-3|TRBJ2-2
TGCGCCAGCAGCCAAGACGCGAACACCGGGGAGCTGTTTTTT
CASSQDANTGELFF
>once|NA|TRBV13|TRBJ2-6
TGTGCCAGCAGCCTATCAACGGGGGCTGGGGCCAACGTCCTGACTTTC
CASSLSTGAGANVLTF
>NA|NA|TRBV6-5|TRBJ1-2
TGTGCCAGCAGTTACGACTCTAACTATGGCTACACCTTC
CASSYDSNYGYTF
>NA|NA|TRBV7-2|TRBJ2-5
TGTGCCAGCAGCTATAATAGGGTCAGGGGCCCAGAGACCCAGTACTTC
CASSYNRVRGPETQYF
>NA|TRBD2|TRBV11-3|TRBJ2-7
TGTGCCAGCAGCTTTACTAGCGGGATCGGGTACGAGCAGTACTTC
CASSFTSGIGYEQYF
>NA|NA|TRBV28|TRBJ1-2
TGTGCCAGCCTTACCCCCGGACGCAGCTATGGCTACACCTTC
CASLTPGRSYGYTF
>once|TRBD2|TRBV13|TRBJ2-1
TGTGCCAGCAGCTGGCGGGGGAATGAGCAGTTCTTC
CASSWRGNEQFF
>NA|NA|TRBV29-1|TRBJ2-7
TGCAGCGTTGTGGTAGAACGGCAGAGCTACGAGCAGTACTTC
CSVVVERQSYEQYF
>NA|NA|TRBV5-1|TRBJ1-2
TGCGCCAGCAGCTTGGCACATAACTATGGCTACACCTTC
CASSLAHNYGYTF
>NA|NA|TRBV10-3|TRBJ2-1
TGTGCCATCGTCTCAGGGGTCGGCAATGAGCAGTTCTTC
CAIVSGVGNEQFF
>NA|NA|TRBV6-5|TRBJ2-7
TGTGCCAGCAGTTACTCTAGCTCCAACTACGAGCAGTACTTC
CASSYSSSNYEQYF
>NA|NA|TRBV29-1|TRBJ1-1
TGCAGCGTGAAAGGGGGTAGGACTGAAGCTTTCTTT
CSVKGGRTEAFF
>NA|NA|TRBV12-5|TRBJ2-5
TGTGCTAGTGGTTGCCCGTGGCAAAGAAAAGAGACCCAGTACTTC
CASGCPWQRKETQYF